Following are 22 T cell receptor beta chains from one sample sequenced in a study of shared clonotypes between healthy human individuals. Some clones are missing from TCRdb's copy, which holds only in-frame ones; the method was immunoSEQ multiplex PCR. The sample has hundreds of thousands of clones, about four fifths seen once; the top ten hold less than 15%. The specimen sequenced was PBMCs. These receptors were collected from a woman between 40 and 50 years old in good health. Some clones in this sample may be carry-over from other donors' samples.

Only a few counts were recorded for this clone. The rearrangement links TRBV5-4 to TRBJ1-1; tentatively, D is TRBD1 (6 bases). The CDR3 has 14 amino acids. Germline values: CDR1 SGHNT, CDR2 YYREEE (reference sequence). The V gene lost 4 bases and the J gene lost 1 base, with 11 bases spanning the gap. The CDR3 reads CASSRGGQNTEAFF. DNA of the CDR3: TGTGCCAGCAGCAGAGGGGGACAGAACACTGAAGCTTTCTTT.

The rearrangement links TRBV25-1 to TRBJ1-1, with D possibly being TRBD1 (6 bases). Trimming cost V 1 base and J 1 base, with 13 bases left between them. This CDR3 is 16 amino acids long. Per the germline V gene, CDR1 is MGHDK and CDR2 is SYGVNS. The CDR3, as DNA: TGTGCCAGCAGTGAATTTGATGGGGGACAGAACACTGAAGCTTTCTTT. Protein product: CASSEFDGGQNTEAFF.

V gene TRBV29-1 combines with J gene TRBJ2-3; D assignment may be TRBD1 or TRBD2 (6 bases each). The ends were cut back, 7 bases at V and 6 bases at J, with 17 bases in the middle. The CDR3 has 13 amino acids. CDR1 and CDR2 from the germline V gene are SQVTM and ANQGSEA. The CDR3 loop reads CSAKAVGGDTQYF. In DNA, the CDR3 is TGCAGCGCAAAGGCTGTAGGGGGGGATACGCAGTATTTT.

This clone has just one count. The rearrangement links TRBV4-3 to TRBJ2-5, with D perhaps being TRBD1 or TRBD2 (5 bases each). Germline CDR1 LGHNA, CDR2 YSLEER. The CDR3 sequence is 15 residues long. Trimming took off 1 base at V and 5 bases at J, with 14 bases between the two ends. The chain's CDR3 is CASSQAPREGETQYF. CDR3 sequence (DNA): TGCGCCAGCAGCCAAGCTCCGCGAGAGGGGGAGACCCAGTACTTC.

This clone has just a few counts. This chain links TRBV28 with TRBJ2-1, with TRBD1 identical over 7 bases. The CDR3 has 14 residues. Trimming took 5 bases from V and 14 from J; bases not matched to a gene: 15. Per germline, CDR1 MDHEN and CDR2 SYDVKM. Here the CDR3 DNA reads TGTGCCAGCAGTCCAGGACAGGAAAAAACCACTAAGTTCTTC. Encoded protein: CASSPGQEKTTKFF.

The chain carries TRBV5-1 and TRBJ2-1; D is ambiguous. CDR1 and CDR2 (germline): SGHRS, YFSETQ. The CDR3 runs to 15 residues. The V gene lost 3 bases and the J gene lost 9 bases, with 19 bases spanning the gap. CDR3 amino acids: CASSSNGEARGEQFF. For the CDR3, the DNA is TGCGCCAGCAGCTCAAATGGTGAGGCACGCGGTGAGCAGTTCTTC. The full variable domain, its missing parts supplied by reference TRBV5-1 and TRBJ2-1, is KAGVTQTPRYLIKTRGQQVTLSCSPISGHRSVSWYQQTPGQGLQFLFEYFSETQRNKGNFPGRFSGRQFSNSRSEMNVSTLELGDSALYLCASSSNGEARGEQFFGPGTRLTVL.

In the case of this clone: At the DNA level, this CDR3 is encoded by other sequences in the same sample as well. The chain carries TRBV5-1 and TRBJ2-1; perhaps TRBD2 as D (5 bases). The germline CDR1 and CDR2 sequences are SGHRS and YFSETQ. The CDR3 length is 13 residues. Trimming cost V 0 bases and J 7 bases, with 8 bases left between them. The CDR3 nucleotides are TGCGCCAGCAGCTTGGGATCGGGGAATGAGCAGTTCTTC. Its translation: CASSLGSGNEQFF. The full variable domain, completed using reference TRBV5-1 and TRBJ2-1, is KAGVTQTPRYLIKTRGQQVTLSCSPISGHRSVSWYQQTPGQGLQFLFEYFSETQRNKGNFPGRFSGRQFSNSRSEMNVSTLELGDSALYLCASSLGSGNEQFFGPGTRLTVL.

The chain couples TRBV29-1 to TRBJ2-5, with 10 bases identical to TRBD1. The junction had 6 bases not matched to a gene; V was cut back by 7 bases and J by 4 bases. Germline V lookup: CDR1 SQVTM, CDR2 ANQGSEA. The CDR3 is 13 amino acids. CDR3 residues: CSAGQGNPETQYF. CDR3 nucleotides: TGCAGCGCGGGACAGGGGAACCCAGAGACCCAGTACTTC.

The genes are TRBV19 and TRBJ2-7; possible D gene TRBD2, 6 bases. Germline assignment: CDR1 LNHDA and CDR2 SQIVND (reference sequence). Trimming took off 0 bases at V and 2 bases at J, with 14 bases between the two ends. The length of the CDR3 is 16 residues. This chain's CDR3 is CASSIELGLTTYEQYF. The CDR3 DNA sequence: TGTGCCAGTAGTATAGAGCTGGGACTTACTACCTACGAGCAGTACTTC.

The chain uses TRBV11-2 and TRBJ2-6; TRBD1 aligns across 7 bases. J was trimmed by 0 bases and V by 4 bases; bases with no gene match: 12. Germline V gene lookup returns CDR1 SGHAT and CDR2 FQNNGV. CDR3 length equals 19 residues. For the CDR3, the DNA is TGTGCCAGCAGCTCCAACAGGGGCCCTTTTTTCTCTGGGGCCAACGTCCTGACTTTC. Its translation is CASSSNRGPFFSGANVLTF.

Worth noting for this clone: This same CDR3 is encoded by further DNA sequences in the sample. The rearrangement uses TRBV7-2 and TRBJ1-2, with 7 bases that match TRBD1. Germline CDR1 reads SGHTA; CDR2 reads FQGNSA. The ends lost 5 bases at V and 5 bases at J; junction bases unmatched: 5. The CDR3 is made up of 13 amino acids. The CDR3 bases are TGTGCCAGCAGCCTTCCAGGGGGATATGGCTACACCTTC. It yields the protein CASSLPGGYGYTF.

The rearrangement joins TRBV2 to TRBJ1-1, with no clear D. Trimming pared 2 bases from V and 3 bases from J, leaving 4 bases between. CDR3 length: 12 amino acids. Germline CDR1 and CDR2: SNHLY and FYNNEI. The CDR3 DNA reads as TGTGCCAGCAGTGAAAGGGACACTGAAGCTTTCTTT. It translates to CASSERDTEAFF.

This chain joins TRBV27 and TRBJ2-3, with D unclear. There are 13 residues in the CDR3. CDR1 MNHEY and CDR2 SMNVEV come from the germline V gene (reference sequence). The ends were cut back, 1 base at V and 4 bases at J, with 6 bases in the middle. The CDR3 nucleotides are TGTGCCAGCAGTTTATTTGCCCCAGATACGCAGTATTTT. The encoded protein is CASSLFAPDTQYF.

This chain joins TRBV5-4 and TRBJ1-2; TRBD1 might be the D (5 bases). This CDR3 region has 17 residues. From germline, CDR1 is SGHNT and CDR2 YYREEE (reference sequence). V dropped 0 bases and J dropped 2 bases, with 17 bases sitting between them. The CDR3 is CASSLVGFGDGNYGYTF. The CDR3 coding sequence is TGTGCCAGCAGCTTGGTGGGGTTTGGGGACGGGAACTATGGCTACACCTTC.

In its sample, this clone was seen a few times. The V and J genes are TRBV11-3 and TRBJ2-5, with 7 bases aligning to TRBD2. This CDR3 has 13 amino acids. The V gene end was trimmed by 3 bases and the J gene end by 11 bases; junction bases not matched to a gene: 9. Germline V gene sequence: CDR1 SGHNT, CDR2 YENEEA. CDR3 residues: CASSFGLGGEQYF. The CDR3 region has the DNA TGTGCCAGCAGCTTCGGACTAGGAGGGGAGCAGTACTTC.

This chain links TRBV10-1 with TRBJ2-2; 7 nucleotides align to TRBD2. From germline, CDR1 is WNHNN and CDR2 SYGVQD (reference sequence). J lost 4 bases, V lost 5 bases, and 10 bases had no gene match. This CDR3 region has 16 residues. CDR3 region: CASSPTLAGATGELFF. CDR3 DNA: TGCGCCAGCAGTCCCACATTGGCGGGAGCCACCGGGGAGCTGTTTTTT.

The chain has TRBV6-6 and TRBJ2-7; 11 bases align to TRBD1. This CDR3 region has 13 residues. Germline-derived CDR1 and CDR2 are MNHNY and SVGAGI (reference sequence). V lost 8 bases, J lost 4 bases, and 4 bases stayed unmatched. The CDR3, as DNA: TGTGCCAGCGGGGACAGGGGGTTGTACGAGCAGTACTTC. As protein: CASGDRGLYEQYF.

The genes are TRBV7-3 and TRBJ2-3, with 10 bases identical to TRBD2. V was pared by 4 bases and J by 3 bases, with 4 bases of the junction left unmatched. The germline CDR1 and CDR2 sequences are SGHTA and FQGTGA. The length of the CDR3 is 15 residues. The CDR3 protein is CASSSGTSETDTQYF. CDR3 DNA sequence: TGTGCCAGCAGCTCCGGGACTAGCGAGACAGATACGCAGTATTTT.

The chain carries TRBV9 and TRBJ2-5; D unclear. V lost 3 bases to trimming and J lost 11 bases, with 20 bases between them. This CDR3 has 14 amino acids. Germline CDR1 is SGDLS and CDR2 is YYNGEE. CDR3 nucleotide sequence: TGTGCCAGCAGCGCCGACCCCCATGGGGTGGAGCAGTACTTC. Protein sequence: CASSADPHGVEQYF.

V usage is TRBV15 and J usage is TRBJ1-1; D ambiguous. The germline V gene has CDR1 LNHNV and CDR2 YYDKDF (reference sequence). V was shortened by 0 bases and J by 2 bases, with 13 bases between the two germline ends. The CDR3 extends over 16 amino acids. CDR3 sequence: CATSRDITAYNTEAFF. The CDR3 coding sequence is TGTGCCACCAGCAGAGATATAACAGCCTATAACACTGAAGCTTTCTTT.

The V and J genes are TRBV7-9 and TRBJ1-2; TRBD1 is a possible D gene (5 bases). Germline V gene data show CDR1 as SEHNR and CDR2 as FQNEAQ (reference sequence). Trimming took 5 bases from V and 7 from J, leaving 14 bases between them. This CDR3 spans 13 amino acids. The CDR3 DNA reads as TGTGCCAGCAGCCCTACGACAGATGGTGGCTACACCTTC. Protein product: CASSPTTDGGYTF.

CDR3 sequence: CASSLGSREYEQYF. Written as DNA, the CDR3 is TGTGCCAGCAGCTTGGGTAGCAGGGAGTACGAGCAGTACTTC. The V gene is TRBV5-5, the J gene TRBJ2-7; the D gene could be TRBD1 or TRBD2 (5 bases each). The V and J ends lost 0 bases and 4 bases respectively, with 11 bases between them. This CDR3 contains 14 residues. Germline V CDR1 and CDR2: SGHKS, YYEKEE (reference sequence).